Listed here is a single T cell receptor beta chain. This clonotype was found a few times. No cognate antigen has been identified for it. The input lacks base qualities; no much larger clone sits a single base away. Library creation used 5' RACE. The instrument was an Illumina HiSeq 2000. Template switching introduced a universal primer binding site; the final cDNA contained a unique molecular identifier, enabling accurate counting of TCR cDNA molecules. Specific primers in the conserved constant-segment region were used to synthesize first-strand cDNA for the TCR alpha and beta chains. To control for contamination, every cDNA library carried two barcodes: a SMART-Mk sample barcode plus Illumina barcodes. TruSeq adapter sequences and Illumina sample barcodes were added in two successive PCR steps. TCR alpha and beta cDNA libraries were sequenced on the Illumina HiSeq platform with custom primers. The published analysis was carried out like this. Raw reads were processed with MiGEC to extract unique molecular identifiers, and MiXCR was used to determine CDR3 positions. Recombination models were inferred per individual with the repgenHMM and IGoR tools using an EM algorithm. The analysis of shared clonotypes was done with the tcR package in R, with sharing normalized by the product of cloneset sizes. To study raw recombination without the effects of thymic and clonal selection, out-of-frame nonproductive sequences were analyzed. Using fastp at Q25 and MiXCR, TCRdb reprocessed the public reads and kept productive beta chains. Entries that share a CDR3 protein sequence are merged under the most common genes and DNA. TCRdb, rather than the study authors, made the V and J calls. The sample table holds a few hundred thousand distinct CDR3 sequences, of which roughly 24% were seen once. Clones ranked in the top ten supply about 2.7% of the sample.

The sample comes from a study of identical twins listed by TCRdb under 2016. About the study as a whole: To test whether fetal clonotypes persist, this study deep-sequenced TCR alpha and beta repertoires from monozygotic twins, from unrelated adults of various ages, and from cord blood. Replicate twin experiments were performed at different times using different library preparation protocols to rule out contamination.

Only healthy Caucasian donors were included. Three pairs of female monozygotic twins, all aged about 18 to 29 years, were included in the twin cohort. Positive isolation kits from Invitrogen were used to isolate the CD4+ and CD8+ T cell populations. What the authors observed across the whole study: A weaker excess of twin sharing was found in beta out-of-frame sequences because the signal-to-noise ratio was lowered by fewer shared sequences. Compared with coincidental sharing between unrelated individuals, out-of-frame TCR alpha sequences shared between twins showed an excess of sequences with low generation probability. Fewer insertions were carried by abundant cord blood beta clonotypes; a weaker similar trend was observed in young adult naive repertoires, while no such trend was observed in memory repertoires. Zero-insertion analyses could be partly confounded by invariant T cells such as MAIT and iNKT, though diverse VJ usage argued against such confounding for most clonotypes. Because the same donors could not be followed over many years, the conclusions depended on cross-sectional statistical analysis. In monozygotic twins, recombination models systematically underestimated out-of-frame TCR alpha sharing, but the models matched the sharing seen between unrelated individuals.

CDR1 SGHAT and CDR2 FQNNGV are derived from the germline V gene. The CDR3 covers 16 residues, taking in both the cysteine and the phenylalanine. The retained sequence is limited to the CDR3, 48 bases, with the frame set at the first base. V is cut back by 6 bases and J by 0 bases, with 5 bases in the junction unmatched. Another study also made use of these data, one on T cells expressing NK-cell markers. The second paper further reports: Fewer than ten donors provided sorted CD3+CD56+NKG2C+, CD3+CD56+NKG2C- and CD3+CD56-NKG2C+ T-cell subsets, whose TCR beta-chain repertoires were profiled. Among the eight sequenced donors, only one was HCMV-seronegative, while the other seven were HCMV-seropositive. In several experiments an anti-gammadeltaTCR antibody was added to restrict sorting to alphabetaTCR-expressing T cells. In several donors, the dominant CD3+CD56+NKG2C+ clonotypes were found to rank among the top 10 CD8+ clonotypes and to make up about 1.0-7.0% of CD8+ T cells. Those dominant clonotypes were again the most abundant among CD3+CD56-NKG2C+ cells in four donors, at roughly 25-65%. Whether the expanded NKG2C-expressing T cell clones were specific for HCMV antigens was left unclear. The study sequenced eight donors, all healthy volunteers chosen at random: three men and five women. HCMV serostatus was determined by detecting HCMV-specific IgG in serum with a commercial ELISA kit. MIGEC was used to demultiplex reads and group reads by UMI, and MiTCR was used to assemble and quantify clonotypes. To exclude erroneous sequences, any TCR cDNA sequence not supported by at least two reads was discarded. Downstream repertoire analysis used the tcR package, and clonotypes were matched across fractions by CDR3 nucleotide sequence plus V segment. VDJmatch was used to annotate antigen specificity against VDJdb, with one amino acid substitution allowed in CDR3.

Sequenced: CD4+ T cells sorted from blood. The source of this sequence is a woman in her late teens or twenties in good health. The sequence links TRBV11-2 to TRBJ2-6, and 7 junctional nucleotides match TRBD1. The bases are TGTGCCAGCAGACCGACAGGGAGCTCTGGGGCCAACGTCCTGACTTTC. This yields the protein CASRPTGSSGANVLTF.